This TCR beta chain was found in a study of T-cell reconstitution after alpha-beta-depleted transplantation in children. Study-wide results and limits: About two months after transplant, alpha-beta T cells reportedly came from several hundred expanded graft clones. Several patients had high TCRbeta diversity at day 60; it came from surviving recipient T cells and thymic progenitors.

From germline, CDR1 is DFQATT and CDR2 SNEGSKA (reference sequence). The CDR3 has 11 amino acids. Using unique molecular identifiers, the investigators prepared the TCRbeta library. In TCRdb, the PCR reads were re-called with MiXCR into one record per CDR3 protein. The sample records about 27,000 distinct CDR3 sequences, 6.3% being singletons. This clonotype has ten or more counts. Antigen: not known. The clonotype was recovered from a male patient younger than 18 who had a stem cell transplant for acute myeloid leukemia, so the T cells may come from the graft donor. This specimen consisted of PBMCs, mostly from graft donor cells, obtained 180 days after TCRalphabeta/CD19-depleted stem cell transplant. V gene TRBV20-1 combines with J gene TRBJ2-7, with 8 bases aligning to TRBD1. The CDR3 sequence: CSQQGAYEQYF. The CDR3 DNA follows: TGCAGCCAACAGGGGGCCTACGAGCAGTACTTC.